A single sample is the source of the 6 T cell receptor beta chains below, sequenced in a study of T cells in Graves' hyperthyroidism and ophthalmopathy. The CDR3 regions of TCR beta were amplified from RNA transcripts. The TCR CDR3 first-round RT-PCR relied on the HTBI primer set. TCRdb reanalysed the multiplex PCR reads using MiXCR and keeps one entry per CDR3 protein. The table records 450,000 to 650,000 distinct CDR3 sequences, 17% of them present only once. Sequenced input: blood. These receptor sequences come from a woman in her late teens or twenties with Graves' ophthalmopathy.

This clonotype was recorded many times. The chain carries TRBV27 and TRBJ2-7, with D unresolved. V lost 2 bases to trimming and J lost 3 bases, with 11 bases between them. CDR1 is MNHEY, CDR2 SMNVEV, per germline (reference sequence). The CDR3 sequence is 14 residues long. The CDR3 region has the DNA TGTGCCAGCAGTTTAAATCCCGCTTACTACGAGCAGTACTTC. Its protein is CASSLNPAYYEQYF.

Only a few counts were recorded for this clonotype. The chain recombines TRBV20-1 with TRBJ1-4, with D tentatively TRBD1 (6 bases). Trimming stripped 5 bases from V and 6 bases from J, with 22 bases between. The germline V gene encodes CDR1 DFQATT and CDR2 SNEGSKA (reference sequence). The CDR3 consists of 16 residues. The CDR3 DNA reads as TGCAGTGCTCTCGCAGGGACACTGGATCGGTATGAAAAACTGTTTTTT. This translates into CSALAGTLDRYEKLFF.

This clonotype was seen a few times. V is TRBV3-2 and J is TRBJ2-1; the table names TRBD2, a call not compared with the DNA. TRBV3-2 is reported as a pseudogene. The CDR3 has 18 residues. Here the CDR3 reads CASSHLAGGPPAFDEQFF. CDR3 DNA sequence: TGTGCCAGCAGCCACCTAGCGGGAGGGCCTCCAGCTTTCGATGAGCAGTTCTTC.

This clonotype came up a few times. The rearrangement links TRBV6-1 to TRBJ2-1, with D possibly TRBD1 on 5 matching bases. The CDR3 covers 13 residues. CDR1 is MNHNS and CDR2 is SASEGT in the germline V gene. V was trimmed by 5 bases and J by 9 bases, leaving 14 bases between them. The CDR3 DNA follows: TGTGCCAGCAGTTCCCATACAGGTGGTGAGCAGTTCTTC. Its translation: CASSSHTGGEQFF.

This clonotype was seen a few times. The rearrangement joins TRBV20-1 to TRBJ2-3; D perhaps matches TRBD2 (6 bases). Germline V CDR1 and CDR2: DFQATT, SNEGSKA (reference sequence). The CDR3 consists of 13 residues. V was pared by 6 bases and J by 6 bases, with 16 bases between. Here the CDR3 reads CSAQPSSGDTQYF. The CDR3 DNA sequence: TGCAGTGCCCAACCCAGCAGCGGGGATACGCAGTATTTT.

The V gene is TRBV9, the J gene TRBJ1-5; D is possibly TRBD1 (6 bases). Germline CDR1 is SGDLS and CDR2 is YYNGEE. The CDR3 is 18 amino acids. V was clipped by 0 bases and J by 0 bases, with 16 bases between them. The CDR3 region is CASSVAGGFTISNQPQHF. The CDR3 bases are TGTGCCAGCAGCGTAGCGGGGGGCTTTACTATTAGCAATCAGCCCCAGCATTTT.